A selection of T cell receptor beta chains follows, all from one sample in a study of blood T cell repertoires in COVID-19. Measured with immunoSEQ multiplex PCR; TCRdb has only the in-frame clones, and not every one. The sample contains 60,000 to 70,000 clones, 60% to 75% of which appear only once. Sequencing used peripheral blood. The origin of the receptors is a woman over 75 with acute or convalescent COVID-19. The CDR3 runs from the conserved cysteine through the conserved F or W.

V gene	J gene	CDR3 protein
TRBV4-3	TRBJ2-1	CASSQRAGTSGNNEQFF
TRBV5-4	TRBJ2-7	CASSLGDRKYEQYF
TRBV6-2/TRBV6-3	TRBJ2-7	CASSYPLRGGRDYEQYF
TRBV7-2	TRBJ1-5	CASSTLPVSNQPQHF
TRBV29-1	TRBJ1-2	CSVRNATAPYGYTF
TRBV5-6	TRBJ2-7	CASSLFSLAGPASYEQYF
TRBV18	TRBJ1-4	CASSPREINEKLFF
TRBV7-3	TRBJ2-1	CASSLTSGTYNEQFF
TRBV28	TRBJ1-5	CASRTPGQGFQPQHF
TRBV9	TRBJ2-3	CASSPRSPDTQYF
TRBV7-2	TRBJ2-7	CASSLAIQRAYEQYF
TRBV27	TRBJ1-1	CASRKIGQGPDAEAFF
TRBV30	TRBJ1-4	CAWSFQGSNEKLFF
TRBV4-2	TRBJ1-2	CASSPRGGANYGYTF
TRBV11-3	TRBJ2-5	CASSSGLLRQETQYF
TRBV7-2	TRBJ1-5	CASSLDRPGPGVGQPQHF
TRBV7-2	TRBJ1-3	CASSTLTGGGHTIYF
TRBV12-5	TRBJ2-3	CASGLGLAGGSDTQYF
TRBV13	TRBJ2-2	CASSSPGVLNTGELFF
TRBV28	TRBJ2-7	CASSPPAGGPYEQYF
TRBV2	TRBJ2-1	CASRGLAGLNEQFF
TRBV25-1	TRBJ1-1	CASSDRQGITEAFF
TRBV28	TRBJ2-7	CASTIAGISYEQYF
TRBV10-3	TRBJ2-7	CAISESSSGHYEQYF
TRBV11-2	TRBJ2-1	CASSQDRGRGKEQFF
TRBV18	TRBJ2-3	CASSPVMSDTDTQYF
TRBV4-2	TRBJ2-5	CASSQVSSGRAGETQYF
TRBV5-5	TRBJ1-2	CASSISTDRFGYTF
TRBV9	TRBJ2-7	CASNRDTGSLSYEQYF
TRBV29-1	TRBJ2-3	CSVEGPSLKRDTQYF
TRBV3-1/TRBV3-2	TRBJ2-7	CASSRQELSYEQYF
TRBV5-4	TRBJ2-3	CASSLVVADTQYF
TRBV11-3	TRBJ1-1	CASSLDLTGEAFF
TRBV18	TRBJ2-7	CASSPTLGQGGTEQYF
TRBV19	TRBJ2-4	CASSDAGTSGVGGIQYF
TRBV11-3	TRBJ2-7	CASSLQGLASPGTYEQYF
TRBV9	TRBJ2-5	CASSVGLAGMGAQETQYF
TRBV6-2/TRBV6-3	TRBJ2-7	CASSALGQGPVEQYF
TRBV15	TRBJ2-2	CATSQGRRTGELFF
TRBV6-2/TRBV6-3	TRBJ1-5	CASCRDRDHQPQHF
TRBV28	TRBJ2-7	CASSLWGGLKNEQYF
TRBV25-1	TRBJ2-2	CASSESRTFGELFF
TRBV30	TRBJ1-1	CAWRITANTEAFF
TRBV3-1/TRBV3-2	TRBJ2-3	CASSQASGSTDTQYF